This T cell receptor (beta chain) derives from a study of shared clonotypes between healthy human individuals. Study summary: Donors were a couple of women and a few men aged 18 to 49.

An assay was performed, and its level was deep. Every subset's genomic DNA went evenly onto several immunoSEQ plates. The data were produced by immunoSEQ multiplex PCR, yet TCRdb's version contains in-frame clones alone and is incomplete. The sample holds some 510,000 clones, 60% to 85% seen once. Notes on this clone: A junction end diverges from the germline sequence, so it may reflect a read error.

This CDR3 is 12 amino acids long. Germline V gene lookup returns CDR1 MRHNA and CDR2 SNTAGT. The receptor's source is a woman aged 40 to 50 in good health. Some clones in this sample may be carry-over from other donors' samples. Specimen: PBMCs. The V and J genes are TRBV6-4 and TRBJ2-7; possibly TRBD1 for D (6 bases). CDR3 DNA sequence: TGTGCCAGCAGTGATAGTTTGGGGGCCCCTGACTTC. This translates into CASSDSLGAPDF.